The following is a T cell receptor beta chain sequence with its context. Its antigen is still unknown. Base qualities are not recorded, but no much larger clone differs from it by a single base. The entry originates in a study of cytomegalovirus exposure and HLA in healthy donors (dated by TCRdb to 2017 to 2019). Regarding the complete study: An earlier analysis of several hundred of the donors reported 250 to 300 Gb of sequence data and roughly 110 million unique TCR beta sequences from 150 million to 200 million T cells. Around 330 gigabases of sequencing data and around 80 million unique TCR sequences made up an early release that covered several hundred HLA-typed donors. Of the roughly 410 genotyped donors, less than 90% were placed in the genetic ancestry cluster associated with self-reported Caucasian donors. The study was designed to test whether signatures of past pathogen exposure could be identified by cataloging public T cell receptors. The study used immunosequencing to profile the T cell repertoires of approximately 650 subjects and linked those repertoires to cytomegalovirus serostatus. A separate validation cohort of about 110 different subjects was used in addition to the roughly 670-subject first cohort. The study combined high-throughput TCR immunosequencing, statistical association of individual TCRs with disease status, and machine learning to predict cytomegalovirus infection status. A later analysis re-examined previously published TCR beta repertoires from over 500 donors and added high-resolution HLA genotyping to investigate patterns of TCR occurrence. Rather than drawing on any new phenotypic data, the later analysis identified candidate immune exposures from TCR beta sequences and the way those sequences occurred across donors. An earlier analysis of 500 to 750 of the donors applied high-throughput TCR beta sequencing to assess whether each TCR beta V gene segment acted as functional or pseudogenic. Donor age, sex, ethnicity and CMV serostatus were compiled together with the repertoire data. A later genetic analysis used genome-wide SNP genotypes for about 65% of the roughly 700 donors, treating that subset as a discovery cohort. All discovery cohort repertoires had been generated on a single sequencing platform. Class I and class II HLA loci were covered by the typing at four-digit resolution. The number of donors typed differed by locus, with about 620-630 for A, B, C, DRB1 and DQB1, 522 for DQA1, over 600 for DPA1, and roughly 450 for DPB1. Because of strong linkage in the cohort, roughly 5 DR-DQ haplotypes were treated as single units for association and clustering. On average, roughly 200,000 unique TCR beta nucleotide sequences were sequenced per donor among 398 genotyped donors of the cohort, with about 17% of those sequences being non-productive. What the work shows at the level of the full study, not this receptor alone: HLA typing was unavailable for some donors at each locus, so association tests used only the typed subset. Because the 87-base-pair reads could not distinguish some IMGT-functional V segments, including TRBV6-2 and TRBV6-3, those segments were excluded. A total of 150 or so TCR beta chains were listed by the study as associated with cytomegalovirus. Immune exposure information for the cohort was limited to CMV serostatus. Only TCR beta chains were sequenced in this cohort, and the absence of alpha or paired-chain data limited detectable features. A later genetic analysis associated a missense DCLRE1C variant with V-gene and J-gene trimming of TCR beta chains, and an independent cohort replicated the association. Because counts were too low, seventeen rarely observed V segments, including chromosome 9 orphons, were excluded from the earlier analysis of several hundred of the donors. Most CMV-associated TCR beta chains appeared to be HLA-restricted in a later analysis, and the HLA associations seemed to be driven largely by CMV exposure. Most TCR sequences were observed very rarely across donors, whereas some public TCRs were present in many individuals. According to the authors, the approach could potentially be generalized to other disease states and immunological phenotypes. A cluster of highly shared sequence variants was judged likely to represent a technical artifact of the sequencing pipeline. Assigning TCR associations to individual alleles was difficult when HLA alleles, especially DR and DQ, strongly co-occurred. At a false discovery rate of 0.05, a later analysis linked fewer than 20,000 TCR beta sequences to specific HLA alleles. In a later analysis, HLA-associated TCR beta chains were found to be more clonally expanded and to have lower generation probabilities than equally common non-associated chains. In a later analysis, the rate of TCR association differed among HLA loci, with DRB1 alleles having the most associated TCRs and HLA-C alleles having the fewest. According to a later genetic analysis, donors in an Asian-associated ancestry cluster had fewer N-insertions in productive TCRs than the approximately 700-donor mean. The presence/absence analyses assumed that sequencing depth was roughly uniform across donors, and that assumption may not be true. The classifier was reported to diagnose cytomegalovirus status with high specificity and sensitivity in both the original and validation cohorts. In vitro tests confirmed that three of the cytomegalovirus-associated TCR beta chains recognize cytomegalovirus antigens. A further reported finding was that TCR beta sequences accurately predicted the HLA-A and HLA-B alleles for most subjects in the first cohort. Several of the top co-occurrence clusters appeared to be linked to parvovirus B19, influenza, CMV and Epstein-Barr virus, according to a later analysis. Broadly in line with IMGT annotations, most TCR beta V segments showed up in productive rearrangements about 87% or about 30% of the time in an earlier analysis of several hundred of the donors. Correlated functional status among segregating V segments might reflect linkage disequilibrium, but an unknown experimental factor could not be ruled out.

Libraries were made using the immunoSEQ multiplex PCR assay. For the multiplex PCR, a mixture combining 60 forward primers for TCR Vbeta segments and 13 reverse primers for TCR Jbeta segments was used. Amplification of the CDR3 region of rearranged TCR beta genes was performed with a multiplex PCR assay on genomic DNA. The Illumina HiSeq System was used to sequence the amplified TCR beta libraries as 87-base-pair reads. In the authors' own workflow: A later analysis counted approximately 76 million unique TCR beta chains across the approximately 700 repertoires, and roughly 11 million of these chains were shared by at least two donors. To remove PCR and sequencing errors, raw reads were error-corrected and collapsed into unique sequences using a nearest-neighbor algorithm that merged closely related sequences. To assign V, D and J gene segments, CDR3 sequences were aligned to IMGT reference sequences. For a sequence to be retained, at least a six-nucleotide match to both a V gene segment and a J gene segment was required. A rearrangement was called productive if the CDR3 had no stop codons and remained in frame with V and J, and every other rearrangement was called non-productive. Following IMGT convention, CDR3 was defined as the stretch from the second conserved V-encoded cysteine up to the conserved J-encoded phenylalanine. Sequences without an unambiguous match to a single V gene segment were excluded from the earlier analysis of a few hundred of the donors. In an earlier analysis of several hundred of the donors, V segments were called functional above 56.7% productive rearrangements and were called segregating when the between-donor standard deviation exceeded 5%. A statistical classification framework was built for diagnosing cytomegalovirus status from the catalog of TCR beta chain sequences. In a later analysis, TCR nucleotide sequences were compared against IMGT/GENE-DB human TR gene sequences so that V and J genes could be assigned. In a later analysis, CDR3 sequences and most-parsimonious VDJ recombination scenarios were assigned using the TCRdist pipeline. In a later analysis, every TCR beta chain was defined by the combination of its CDR3 amino acid sequence and its V-gene family, and reads without a unique V-gene family were dropped. As a way to deal with suspected cross-contamination and a sequencing artifact, a later analysis dropped 640 or so nucleotide sequences that were highly shared and had low generation probability. In a later analysis, a clonal expansion index was calculated for each public chain from normalized within-repertoire ranks of inferred template counts. A later analysis computed generation probabilities with a VDJ recombination model fitted to out-of-frame rearrangements, and checked the results against IGoR. A later analysis scored TCR-TCR, TCR-HLA and TCR-CMV co-occurrence with hypergeometric tests, applying a repertoire-size bias correction to TCR pairs. A later analysis estimated false discovery rates by permuting HLA or CMV assignments 20 times. In a later analysis, co-occurring TCRs were grouped using DBSCAN, with TCRdist sequence similarity added in when clustering inside HLA-allele-positive subsets. For co-occurrence clustering, repertoires with fewer than 30,000 or more than 120,000 public chains were excluded, along with a handful of repertoires with anomalous nucleotide sharing. Here the immuneACCESS table is served through TCRdb, limited to in-frame sequences with V and J called. Missing clones are a known gap in these copies; in checked studies unresolved V genes cover under half, and the rest lacks a known reason. V, J and clone size were drawn from that table, and D and trimming were deduced from the DNA. Within this sample are about 170,000 clones, with roughly 85% of them counted one time only. 0.85% to 1% of the sample comes from the top ten.

In total, approximately 610 healthy bone marrow donors made up the cohort. All cohort members were sampled while nominally healthy, although unrecorded immune exposures were likely present. The donor was CMV seropositive and belonged to the group of 250 to 300 seropositive cohort members. Each donor provided a peripheral blood sample, and peripheral blood mononuclear cells were used for TCR beta sequencing. The Qiagen DNeasy Blood Extraction Kit was used to extract genomic DNA from the blood cell samples. V lost 3 bases and J lost 1 base; the stretch between them is 7 bases long. The CDR3 has 13 amino acids, counting the end cysteine and phenylalanine. The CDR3 DNA has 39 bases and is translated from base 1. From a lookup of the germline V gene, CDR1 and CDR2 are KGHSH and LQKENI.

The sequence derives from a woman in her 50s in good health and CMV-seropositive. The chain was built from TRBV18 and TRBJ2-7, with the identity of the D gene unclear. The sequenced material came from PBMCs. The nucleotide sequence is TGTGCCAGCTCACCCCTCGGTTCCTACGAGCAGTACTTC. This codes for CASSPLGSYEQYF. Outside the CDR3, residues come from the reference TRBV18 and TRBJ2-7 proteins, so the full variable domain is: NAGVMQNPRHLVRRRGQEARLRCSPMKGHSHVYWYRQLPEEGLKFMVYLQKENIIDESGMPKERFSAEFPKEGPSILRIQQVVRGDSAAYFCASSPLGSYEQYFGPGTRLTVT.